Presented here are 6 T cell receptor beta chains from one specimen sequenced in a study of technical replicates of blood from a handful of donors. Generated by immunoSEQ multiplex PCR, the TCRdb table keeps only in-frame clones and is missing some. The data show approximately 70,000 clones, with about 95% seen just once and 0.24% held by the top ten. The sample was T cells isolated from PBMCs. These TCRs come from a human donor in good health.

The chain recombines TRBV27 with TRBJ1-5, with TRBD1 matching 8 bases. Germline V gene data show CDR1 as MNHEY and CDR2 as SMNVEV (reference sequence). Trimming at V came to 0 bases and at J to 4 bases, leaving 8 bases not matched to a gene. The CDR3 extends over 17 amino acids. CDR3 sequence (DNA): TGTGCCAGCAGTTTATCGGCCGGGGACAGGATAAATCAGCCCCAGCATTTT. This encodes CASSLSAGDRINQPQHF.

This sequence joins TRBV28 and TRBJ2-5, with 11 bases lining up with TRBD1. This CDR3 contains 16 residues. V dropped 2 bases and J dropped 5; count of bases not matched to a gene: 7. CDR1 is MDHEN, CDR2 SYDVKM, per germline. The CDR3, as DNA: TGTGCCAGCAGTTTACTGGACAGGGGGCGTGTGGAGACCCAGTACTTC. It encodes CASSLLDRGRVETQYF.

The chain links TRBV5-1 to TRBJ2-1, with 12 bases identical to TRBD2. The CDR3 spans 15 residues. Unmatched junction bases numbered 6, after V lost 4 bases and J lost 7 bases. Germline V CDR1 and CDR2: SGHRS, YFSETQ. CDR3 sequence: CASSPTSGRQNEQFF. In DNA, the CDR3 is TGCGCCAGCAGCCCGACTAGCGGGAGACAGAATGAGCAGTTCTTC.

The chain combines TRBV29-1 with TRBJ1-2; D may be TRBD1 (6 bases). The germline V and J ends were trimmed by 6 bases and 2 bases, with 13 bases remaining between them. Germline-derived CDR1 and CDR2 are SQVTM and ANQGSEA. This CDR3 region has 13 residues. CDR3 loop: CSVGQSTNYGYTF. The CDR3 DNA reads TGCAGCGTCGGACAGTCGACAAACTATGGCTACACCTTC.

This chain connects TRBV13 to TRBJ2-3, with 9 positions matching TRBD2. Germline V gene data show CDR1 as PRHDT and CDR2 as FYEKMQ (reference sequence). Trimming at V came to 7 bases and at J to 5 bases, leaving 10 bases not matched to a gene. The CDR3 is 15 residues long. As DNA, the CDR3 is TGTGCCAGCAAGGCCGGGCGGGAGGGCCGAGATACGCAGTATTTT. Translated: CASKAGREGRDTQYF.

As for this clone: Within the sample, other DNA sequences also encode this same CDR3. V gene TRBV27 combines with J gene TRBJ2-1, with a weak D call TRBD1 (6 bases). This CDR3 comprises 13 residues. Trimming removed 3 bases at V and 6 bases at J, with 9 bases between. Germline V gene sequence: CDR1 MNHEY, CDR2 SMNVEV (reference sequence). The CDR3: CASSLDRANEQFF. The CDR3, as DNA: TGTGCCAGCAGTTTGGACAGAGCCAATGAGCAGTTCTTC.